This T cell receptor beta chain was recovered during a study of T cells in Graves' hyperthyroidism and ophthalmopathy. This clonotype has at least ten counts. Each 10 ml fresh peripheral blood draw supplied the PBMCs. Amplification targeted TCR beta CDR3 regions from RNA transcripts. The primer set for the first-round RT-PCR of the TCR CDR3 was HTBI. A single record per CDR3 protein comes from TCRdb applying MiXCR to the multiplex PCR reads. The table has fewer than 300,000 distinct CDR3 sequences, 12% to 15% seen once. This receptor was identified in a woman aged 45-65 years with Graves' hyperthyroidism that later progressed to Graves' ophthalmopathy. Sequenced material: blood.

The CDR3 coding sequence is TGTGCCAGCAGTTCGACCCGAGGAGCTTATGGCTACACCTTC. It is translated as CASSSTRGAYGYTF. The chain joins TRBV12-3 or TRBV12-4 to TRBJ1-2; D ambiguous. The CDR3 runs 14 residues. Trimming pared 4 bases from V and 5 bases from J, leaving 14 bases between.